This T cell receptor beta chain originates from a study of graft-versus-host responses after intestinal transplantation. The CDR3 extends over 12 amino acids. CDR1 and CDR2 from the germline V gene are SGHNT and YYREEE (reference sequence). The ends were cut back, 2 bases at V and 4 bases at J, with 6 bases in the middle. Of note for this clone: Its target is unknown.

Clones were read by immunoSEQ multiplex PCR, and TCRdb kept only the in-frame ones, dropping some. This sample yields 100,000 or so clones, of which over 80% are seen a single time; 1.1% belongs to the top ten. This chain joins TRBV5-4 and TRBJ1-1; D is unclear. This receptor was identified in a human donor who was the organ donor for an intestinal transplant. Sequencing used unstimulated CD8+ T cells sorted from spleen or lymph node cells, obtained before transplant. The CDR3 DNA sequence: TGTGCCAGCAGCTTTTCAGGCACTGAAGCTTTCTTT. This encodes CASSFSGTEAFF.